The 9 T cell receptor beta chains given below trace back to one sample, sequenced in a study of T cell responses to AZD1222 COVID-19 vaccine. Produced via immunoSEQ multiplex PCR; TCRdb's table is partial and in-frame only. The sample carries some 140,000 clones, 85% to 95% recorded once. Sequences were derived from peripheral blood, sampled on day 0 of AZD1222 vaccination. Receptors originate from an adult in good health.

In this sample, this clone turned up a few times. The chain combines TRBV5-1 with TRBJ1-2; unclear D gene. V was clipped by 1 base and J by 5 bases, with 12 bases between them. This CDR3 is 14 amino acids long. Germline V gene data show CDR1 as SGHRS and CDR2 as YFSETQ. The CDR3 region is CASSLNQRVYGYTF. The DNA for the CDR3 is TGCGCCAGCAGCTTGAATCAGAGAGTGTATGGCTACACCTTC.

This chain links TRBV5-6 with TRBJ2-7; D not certain. The CDR3 spans 14 residues. V lost 0 bases, J lost 1 base, and 8 bases lay in between. Germline CDR1 reads SGHDT; CDR2 reads YYEEEE. CDR3 sequence (DNA): TGTGCCAGCAGCTTGGTGGCAGGTTCCTACGAGCAGTACTTC. Translated, it gives CASSLVAGSYEQYF.

CDR3 sequence: CASSLHRGKETQYF. The CDR3 DNA follows: TGTGCCAGCAGCTTACACAGGGGAAAAGAGACCCAGTACTTC. The chain carries TRBV7-9 and TRBJ2-5; 7 bases fit TRBD1. V gave up 2 bases and J gave up 3 bases; unmatched junction bases: 3. In germline, CDR1 is SEHNR, CDR2 FQNEAQ (reference sequence). There are 14 residues in the CDR3.

This chain uses TRBV29-1 with TRBJ1-1, with 9 bases identical to TRBD1. The ends lost 4 bases at V and 3 bases at J; junction bases unmatched: 3. Germline V lookup: CDR1 SQVTM, CDR2 ANQGSEA. This CDR3 is built from 13 residues. Written as DNA, the CDR3 is TGCAGCGTTGGGGGACAGGGCTACACTGAAGCTTTCTTT. This translates into CSVGGQGYTEAFF.

The chain is built from TRBV6-5 and TRBJ2-5; TRBD1 is a possible D gene (6 bases). The CDR3 is 14 residues long. Germline V gene data show CDR1 as MNHEY and CDR2 as SVGAGI. V was pared by 6 bases and J by 2 bases, with 13 bases between. DNA for the CDR3: TGTGCCAGCAGCCCGGACAGCCAACAAGAGACCCAGTACTTC. As protein: CASSPDSQQETQYF.

V is TRBV13 and J is TRBJ2-7; D is unclear. V gave up 0 bases and J gave up 2 bases, with 8 bases separating them. Germline-derived CDR1 and CDR2 are PRHDT and FYEKMQ (reference sequence). CDR3 length: 14 amino acids. The CDR3 DNA reads as TGTGCCAGCAGCTTAGGAACTGCTCCCTACGAGCAGTACTTC. It is translated as CASSLGTAPYEQYF.

The rearrangement uses TRBV7-2 and TRBJ1-3, with a tentative D call TRBD1 (5 bases). The V end lost 1 base, the J end lost 1 base, and 8 bases lay between the germline ends. Germline CDR1 SGHTA, CDR2 FQGNSA. The CDR3 has 15 residues. CDR3 DNA sequence: TGTGCCAGCAGCTTAGACAGGCCTTCTGGAAACACCATATATTTT. The encoded protein is CASSLDRPSGNTIYF.

The chain employs TRBV18 and TRBJ2-7; the match to TRBD2 covers 7 bases. V lost 4 bases and J lost 3; bases outside the gene matches: 3. This CDR3 is built from 13 residues. Germline CDR1 reads KGHSH; CDR2 reads LQKENI. The CDR3 loop reads CASSRLADYEQYF. The CDR3 DNA reads TGTGCCAGCTCACGGCTAGCGGACTACGAGCAGTACTTC.

This clone was counted a single time. This rearrangement joins TRBV18 to TRBJ1-5; D gene unclear. The CDR3 totals 14 residues. Trimming took 1 base from V and 2 from J, leaving 6 bases between them. Germline V lookup: CDR1 KGHSH, CDR2 LQKENI. Here the CDR3 reads CASSPQTGNQPQHF. CDR3 bases: TGTGCCAGCTCACCACAGACTGGCAATCAGCCCCAGCATTTT.